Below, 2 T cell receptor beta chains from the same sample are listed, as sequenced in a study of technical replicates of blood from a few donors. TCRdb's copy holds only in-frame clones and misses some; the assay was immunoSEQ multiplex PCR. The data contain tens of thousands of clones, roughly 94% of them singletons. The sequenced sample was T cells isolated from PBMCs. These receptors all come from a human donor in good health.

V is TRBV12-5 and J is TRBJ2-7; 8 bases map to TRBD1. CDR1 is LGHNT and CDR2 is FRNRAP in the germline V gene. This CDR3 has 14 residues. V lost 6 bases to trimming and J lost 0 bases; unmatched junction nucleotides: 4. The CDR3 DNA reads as TGTGCTAGTGGCATAGGACAGGGCTCCTACGAGCAGTACTTC. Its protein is CASGIGQGSYEQYF.

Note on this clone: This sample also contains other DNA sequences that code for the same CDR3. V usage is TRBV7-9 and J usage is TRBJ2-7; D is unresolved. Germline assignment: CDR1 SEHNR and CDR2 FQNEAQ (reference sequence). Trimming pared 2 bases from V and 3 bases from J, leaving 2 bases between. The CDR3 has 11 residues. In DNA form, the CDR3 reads TGTGCCAGCAGCTTACGCTACGAGCAGTACTTC. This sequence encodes CASSLRYEQYF.